Presented here are 13 T cell receptor beta chains from one specimen sequenced in a study of blood T cells in healthy people across ages. Together with a sample-barcoded 5' primer, a J-beta primer mix was included in a second PCR lasting roughly 6 to 12 cycles. TCRdb independently ran MiXCR on the 5' RACE reads; one entry per CDR3 protein. The sample carries approximately 900,000 distinct CDR3 sequences, about 44% recorded once. Sequences were obtained from blood. These receptor sequences come from a man aged 30 to 45 in good health.

The V gene is TRBV7-9, the J gene TRBJ2-2; 9 bases fit TRBD1. This CDR3 has 19 amino acids. From germline, CDR1 is SEHNR and CDR2 FQNEAQ (reference sequence). V shed 3 bases, J shed 2 bases, and the junction held 13 bases outside the gene matches. The CDR3, as DNA: TGTGCCAGCAGCTTCACCCGGGACAGGGCCCCTAGTAACACCGGGGAGCTGTTTTTT. It specifies CASSFTRDRAPSNTGELFF. The full variable domain, its missing parts supplied by reference TRBV7-9 and TRBJ2-2, is DTGVSQNPRHKITKRGQNVTFRCDPISEHNRLYWYRQTLGQGPEFLTYFQNEAQLEKSRLLSDRFSAERPKGSFSTLEIQRTEQGDSAMYLCASSFTRDRAPSNTGELFFGEGSRLTVL.

This chain links TRBV3-1 with TRBJ1-5; D might be TRBD1 (6 bases). CDR1 is LGHDT and CDR2 is YNNKEL in the germline V gene (reference sequence). There are 14 residues in the CDR3. Trimming left V 1 base short and J 7 bases short, with 11 bases between. DNA for the CDR3: TGTGCCAGCAGCCAAGGACCAGGGGACCAGCCCCAGCATTTT. Its translation: CASSQGPGDQPQHF.

This rearrangement joins TRBV2 to TRBJ2-4; no definite D call. Near its end, the DNA agrees better with TRBJ2-7, so the J call may be wrong. Germline V gene data show CDR1 as SNHLY and CDR2 as FYNNEI. The CDR3 is 14 residues long. The CDR3 sequence is CASSIGVTTYEQYF. In DNA, the CDR3 is TGTGCCTCCTCAATTGGGGTTACGACATACGAGCAGTACTTC.

The chain is built from TRBV12-3 or TRBV12-4 and TRBJ2-1; D not resolved. V gave up 1 base and J gave up 6 bases, with 16 bases separating them. The CDR3 has 16 residues. CDR3 residues: CASSLGRLLNRNEQFF. The CDR3 nucleotides read TGTGCCAGCAGTTTAGGTAGGCTCCTCAACCGCAATGAGCAGTTCTTC.

This rearrangement joins TRBV27 to TRBJ1-4; 8 bases map to TRBD1. Germline assignment: CDR1 MNHEY and CDR2 SMNVEV (reference sequence). This CDR3 region has 16 residues. V lost 3 bases, J lost 7 bases, and 10 bases stayed unmatched. The CDR3 DNA follows: TGTGCCAGCAGTTTGGTCAGGGGGCGCGGGGGTGAAAAACTGTTTTTT. This translates into CASSLVRGRGGEKLFF.

The table lists this clonotype with a few counts. The rearrangement uses TRBV7-9 and TRBJ1-2; 10 nucleotides agree with TRBD1. V lost 5 bases to trimming and J lost 4 bases; unmatched junction nucleotides: 4. The CDR3 covers 14 residues. The V gene's germline CDR1 is SEHNR and CDR2 FQNEAQ (reference sequence). CDR3 amino acids: CASSGDRGLYGYTF. CDR3 nucleotide sequence: TGTGCCAGCAGCGGTGACAGGGGGCTCTATGGCTACACCTTC. Complete variable domain (other parts from reference TRBV7-9 and TRBJ1-2): DTGVSQNPRHKITKRGQNVTFRCDPISEHNRLYWYRQTLGQGPEFLTYFQNEAQLEKSRLLSDRFSAERPKGSFSTLEIQRTEQGDSAMYLCASSGDRGLYGYTFGSGTRLTVV.

This clonotype was observed a few times. The chain combines TRBV10-3 with TRBJ2-7; 9 nucleotides agree with TRBD1. This CDR3 comprises 15 residues. CDR1 is ENHRY, CDR2 SYGVKD, per germline. Trimming took 2 bases from V and 5 from J; bases not matched to a gene: 7. The CDR3 coding sequence is TGTGCCATCAGTGAGCCGGGACAGGGAGCCGACGAGCAGTACTTC. The encoded protein is CAISEPGQGADEQYF.

The chain couples TRBV19 to TRBJ1-1; D might be TRBD1 (6 bases). The V end was cut by 5 bases, the J end by 2 bases, with 15 bases between. Per germline, CDR1 LNHDA and CDR2 SQIVND (reference sequence). The CDR3 contains 15 residues. CDR3 coding DNA: TGTGCCAGTAGTGAGGGGGGCAGGGCCAACACTGAAGCTTTCTTT. Protein product: CASSEGGRANTEAFF.

V usage is TRBV12-3 or TRBV12-4 and J usage is TRBJ1-5; D not resolved. V lost 5 bases to trimming and J lost 6 bases, with 8 bases between them. The CDR3 has 12 amino acids. CDR3 amino acids: CASSTIRQPQHF. CDR3 coding DNA: TGTGCCAGCAGTACAATTCGTCAGCCCCAGCATTTT.

The chain links TRBV20-1 to TRBJ2-7; 10 bases fit TRBD2. The end of the DNA is better explained by TRBJ2-5, so the J call may be wrong. The CDR3 is 16 residues long. CDR1 DFQATT and CDR2 SNEGSKA come from the germline V gene (reference sequence). As DNA, the CDR3 is TGCAGTGCGAGCTCGGAGCTAGCGGGGGTAGGAGAGACCCAGTACTTC. Residues: CSASSELAGVGETQYF.

The gene calls are TRBV4-1 and TRBJ1-5; perhaps TRBD1 as D (5 bases). With 3 bases removed from V and 4 bases from J, the gap between germline ends came to 13 bases. Per germline, CDR1 MGHRA and CDR2 YSYEKL. The CDR3 consists of 15 residues. The CDR3 DNA reads TGCGCCAGCAGCCATTTCGACAGCTTAAATCAGCCCCAGCATTTT. Translating gives CASSHFDSLNQPQHF.

V gene TRBV4-3 combines with J gene TRBJ2-5; 7 bases align to TRBD2. The CDR3 spans 16 residues. Trimming cost V 3 bases and J 1 base; bases outside gene matches: 8. The V gene's germline CDR1 is LGHNA and CDR2 YSLEER. The CDR3 loop is CASSQLGAGPQETQYF. DNA of the CDR3: TGCGCCAGCAGCCAGTTGGGAGCGGGACCCCAAGAGACCCAGTACTTC.

As regards this clonotype: Mismatch with germline at one junction end may stem from a read error. The gene calls are TRBV6-5 and TRBJ1-2; tentative D call: TRBD1 (6 bases). The CDR3 loop spans 15 amino acids. Germline CDR1 reads MNHEY; CDR2 reads SVGAGI. CDR3 in DNA: TGTGCCAGCAGTTACGATTACAGGGAAAACTATAGCTACACCTTC. It codes for CASSYDYRENYSYTF.